This T cell receptor (beta chain) was documented in a study of graft-versus-host responses after intestinal transplantation. Repertoires were generated with immunoSEQ multiplex PCR, while TCRdb's copy carries only in-frame clones and drops some. Among about 19,000 clones listed, roughly four fifths were seen once. This clone was detected a few times. The receptor was isolated from a human patient who received an intestinal transplant, so some T cells may come from the graft donor. This specimen consisted of PBMCs, obtained 14 days after transplant.

The CDR3 loop is CASSLGATNEKLFF. CDR3 coding DNA: TGTGCCAGCAGCTTGGGGGCAACTAATGAAAAACTGTTTTTT. This chain connects TRBV5-4 to TRBJ1-4; D not certain. Deletions cut 0 bases from V and 0 bases from J, with 3 bases between. This CDR3 region has 14 residues. Germline CDR1 reads SGHNT; CDR2 reads YYREEE (reference sequence).